These 30 T cell receptor beta chains originate from one sample sequenced in a study of T cell changes during pregnancy in multiple sclerosis. Clones were sequenced by immunoSEQ multiplex PCR, and TCRdb holds only the in-frame ones, with some missing. The sample shows roughly 80,000 clones, 93% of them seen only once. Specimen: peripheral blood, collected in the second trimester of pregnancy. The receptors shown here come from a female donor with multiple sclerosis, enrolled in a pregnancy study.

The chain combines TRBV27 with TRBJ1-1; the match to TRBD1 covers 7 bases. J lost 0 bases, V lost 6 bases, and 7 bases had no gene match. Germline V gene sequence: CDR1 MNHEY, CDR2 SMNVEV (reference sequence). This CDR3 comprises 15 residues. CDR3 amino acids: CASRATGRLNTEAFF. The DNA of the CDR3 is TGTGCCAGCAGAGCGACAGGGCGGTTGAACACTGAAGCTTTCTTT.

This sequence joins TRBV6-1 and TRBJ2-5, with TRBD2 as a possible D gene (6 bases). This CDR3 has 13 amino acids. Germline V gives CDR1 MNHNS, CDR2 SASEGT. The ends were cut back, 8 bases at V and 5 bases at J, with 15 bases in the middle. CDR3 region: CASEVAGRETQYF. In nucleotides, the CDR3 is TGTGCCAGCGAAGTTGCGGGGCGGGAGACCCAGTACTTC.

The chain is built from TRBV13 and TRBJ1-1; D remains unclear. The V gene lost 1 base and the J gene lost 2 bases, with 5 bases spanning the gap. The CDR3 runs to 13 residues. Germline loops: CDR1 PRHDT, CDR2 FYEKMQ (reference sequence). The chain's CDR3 is CASSLAYNTEAFF. The CDR3, as DNA: TGTGCCAGCAGCTTAGCGTATAACACTGAAGCTTTCTTT.

The chain is built from TRBV2 and TRBJ2-7, with 10 nucleotides matching TRBD2. V was clipped by 11 bases and J by 2 bases; unmatched bases: 3. The CDR3 extends over 12 amino acids. Germline V CDR1 and CDR2: SNHLY, FYNNEI. The CDR3 coding sequence is TGTGCCGGTGGACTAGCGGCCTACGAGCAGTACTTC. It specifies CAGGLAAYEQYF.

The chain is built from TRBV9 and TRBJ2-5; D possibly corresponds to TRBD1 (6 bases). Germline V gives CDR1 SGDLS, CDR2 YYNGEE. The CDR3 totals 14 residues. Trimming took 0 bases from V and 4 from J, leaving 10 bases between them. DNA of the CDR3: TGTGCCAGCAGCGTAGTACAGGGCGCAGAGACCCAGTACTTC. It yields the protein CASSVVQGAETQYF.

The chain joins TRBV4-2 to TRBJ1-6, with TRBD1 matching over 9 bases. After removal of 2 bases from V and 9 bases from J, the junction contained 11 bases not matched to a gene. The CDR3 runs to 17 residues. Germline-derived CDR1 and CDR2 are LGHNA and YNFKEQ. The CDR3 sequence is CASSQSRGQGIGSPLHF. Here the CDR3 DNA reads TGTGCCAGCAGCCAATCGAGGGGACAGGGAATTGGTTCACCCCTCCACTTT.

The CDR3 coding sequence is TGTGCCAGCACCTACCTTGTGGGGGGTCAGCCCCAGCATTTT. It codes for CASTYLVGGQPQHF. V gene TRBV6-5 combines with J gene TRBJ1-5, with D perhaps TRBD1 (5 bases). Germline loops: CDR1 MNHEY, CDR2 SVGAGI. The V end lost 7 bases, the J end lost 6 bases, and 16 bases lay between the germline ends. This CDR3 has 14 amino acids.

CDR3 amino acids: CAAGPGTGSGYTF. CDR3 nucleotides: TGTGCCGCAGGCCCCGGGACAGGGAGTGGCTACACCTTC. The chain couples TRBV10-3 to TRBJ1-2, with 9 bases identical to TRBD1. Per the germline V gene, CDR1 is ENHRY and CDR2 is SYGVKD. This CDR3 is built from 13 residues. The V segment lost 11 bases and the J segment 7 bases; nucleotides outside the gene matches: 11.

This clone was detected only once. CDR3 DNA sequence: TGTGCCAGCACCCCGACAGGCGGGTCCTACGAGCAGTACTTC. As protein: CASTPTGGSYEQYF. The chain has TRBV6-1 and TRBJ2-7; tentatively, D is TRBD1 (6 bases). Germline lookup yields CDR1 MNHNS and CDR2 SASEGT. The ends were cut back, 7 bases at V and 1 base at J, with 14 bases in the middle. The CDR3 sequence is 14 residues long.

V and J are TRBV6-1 and TRBJ2-7, with 10 bases matching TRBD1. From germline, CDR1 is MNHNS and CDR2 SASEGT. Losses at the gene ends were 6 bases for V and 4 bases for J; bases not matched to a gene: 3. This CDR3 contains 13 residues. The CDR3 bases are TGTGCCAGCAGGGGACAGGGGACTTACGAGCAGTACTTC. Amino acids: CASRGQGTYEQYF.

The chain links TRBV5-6 to TRBJ2-5; 10 nucleotides agree with TRBD2. This CDR3 contains 14 residues. Germline V CDR1 and CDR2: SGHDT, YYEEEE. With V trimmed by 2 bases and J by 5 bases, 3 bases remained unmatched. The chain's CDR3 is CASSLAGGHETQYF. CDR3 DNA: TGTGCCAGCAGCTTAGCGGGGGGGCACGAGACCCAGTACTTC.

The V call is TRBV6-5, the J call TRBJ2-1; the D gene is possibly TRBD2 (6 bases). V was pared by 2 bases and J by 5 bases, with 13 bases between. Germline CDR1 MNHEY, CDR2 SVGAGI. This CDR3 has 15 residues. CDR3 amino acids: CASSYPGLNNNEQFF. The CDR3 coding sequence is TGTGCCAGCAGTTACCCCGGACTAAATAACAATGAGCAGTTCTTC.

The chain combines TRBV5-1 with TRBJ1-4; no reliable D call. The CDR3 totals 15 residues. V lost 0 bases to trimming and J lost 0 bases, with 6 bases between them. Germline V gene sequence: CDR1 SGHRS, CDR2 YFSETQ. CDR3 sequence: CASSLASATNEKLFF. In nucleotides, the CDR3 is TGCGCCAGCAGCTTGGCCTCTGCAACTAATGAAAAACTGTTTTTT.

The chain carries TRBV5-1 and TRBJ1-2; 10 positions agree with TRBD1. The CDR3 consists of 16 residues. The J segment lost 8 bases and the V segment lost 4 bases, leaving 14 bases of the junction unmatched. Germline V gene sequence: CDR1 SGHRS, CDR2 YFSETQ. The CDR3 loop reads CASSTTPGQGTLGYTF. The CDR3 region has the DNA TGCGCCAGCAGCACCACGCCGGGACAGGGGACGTTGGGCTACACCTTC.

The V and J genes are TRBV7-9 and TRBJ2-3; TRBD1 matches 7 bases. CDR3 length: 14 amino acids. V shed 1 base, J shed 4 bases, and the junction held 2 bases outside the gene matches. CDR1 and CDR2 (germline): SEHNR, FQNEAQ (reference sequence). The chain's CDR3 is CASSLGGGPDTQYF. The CDR3 nucleotides are TGTGCCAGCAGCTTAGGAGGGGGCCCAGATACGCAGTATTTT.

The chain joins TRBV9 to TRBJ1-3; a weak D match, TRBD1 (5 bases). The V gene lost 4 bases and the J gene lost 3 bases, with 11 bases spanning the gap. CDR1 is SGDLS, CDR2 YYNGEE, per germline. The length of the CDR3 is 14 residues. CDR3 loop: CASSPTGDGNTIYF. The CDR3 DNA reads TGTGCCAGCAGCCCGACGGGGGATGGAAACACCATATATTTT.

This sequence joins TRBV7-3 and TRBJ2-1, with 13 bases matching TRBD2. Germline-derived CDR1 and CDR2 are SGHTA and FQGTGA. The J segment lost 7 bases and the V segment lost 5 bases, leaving 8 bases of the junction unmatched. The CDR3 covers 16 residues. CDR3 bases: TGTGCCAGCAGCCCCACTAGCGGGAGGGCCTTGAATGAGCAGTTCTTC. Its protein product is CASSPTSGRALNEQFF.

The chain is built from TRBV15 and TRBJ2-7, with 10 bases identical to TRBD1. The germline V gene encodes CDR1 LNHNV and CDR2 YYDKDF (reference sequence). V lost 5 bases, J lost 6 bases, and 16 bases stayed unmatched. The CDR3 is 17 amino acids. CDR3 DNA: TGTGCCACCAGCGAGAGGCCCTTGGGGGACAGGGGCTCCGAGCAGTACTTC. Its protein product is CATSERPLGDRGSEQYF.

V and J are TRBV7-9 and TRBJ2-2; perhaps TRBD2 as D (5 bases). The CDR3 totals 14 residues. CDR1 SEHNR and CDR2 FQNEAQ come from the germline V gene (reference sequence). V lost 0 bases to trimming and J lost 5 bases, with 7 bases between them. In DNA form, the CDR3 reads TGTGCCAGCAGCTTAGCGACGGGGACCGGGGAGCTGTTTTTT. This gives the protein CASSLATGTGELFF.

This chain links TRBV19 with TRBJ1-5, with 9 bases aligning to TRBD1. Germline V CDR1 and CDR2: LNHDA, SQIVND (reference sequence). The CDR3 totals 13 residues. V shed 9 bases, J shed 6 bases, and the junction held 6 bases outside the gene matches. This CDR3 reads CASTTGGRQPQHF. DNA of the CDR3: TGTGCCAGCACGACAGGGGGGCGTCAGCCCCAGCATTTT. The complete variable domain, with remaining parts taken from reference TRBV19 and TRBJ1-5, reads DGGITQSPKYLFRKEGQNVTLSCEQNLNHDAMYWYRQDPGQGLRLIYYSQIVNDFQKGDIAEGYSVSREKKESFPLTVTSAQKNPTAFYLCASTTGGRQPQHFGDGTRLSIL.

This sequence joins TRBV6-1 and TRBJ1-1; TRBD1 agrees at 7 bases. Germline V gives CDR1 MNHNS, CDR2 SASEGT. The CDR3 extends over 15 amino acids. The junction had 10 bases not matched to a gene; V was cut back by 8 bases and J by 1 base. The CDR3 region has the DNA TGTGCCAGCGGGTCGTCGACAGGGAGGAACACTGAAGCTTTCTTT. Translated, it gives CASGSSTGRNTEAFF.

The gene calls are TRBV4-1 and TRBJ1-2; TRBD1 is a possible D gene (6 bases). Trimming took 1 base from V and 4 from J, leaving 13 bases between them. Germline CDR1 is MGHRA and CDR2 is YSYEKL. CDR3 size: 15 residues. The CDR3 DNA reads TGCGCCAGCAGCCAAGTCTTGGCAGGGGTCTATGGCTACACCTTC. Protein: CASSQVLAGVYGYTF.

This chain uses TRBV9 with TRBJ2-3; D may be TRBD2 (7 bases). This CDR3 has 14 amino acids. Germline values: CDR1 SGDLS, CDR2 YYNGEE. Deletions cut 1 base from V and 4 bases from J, with 10 bases between. The CDR3 is CASSVRGGPDTQYF. Written as DNA, the CDR3 is TGTGCCAGCAGCGTAAGGGGGGGCCCAGATACGCAGTATTTT.

The V call is TRBV7-9, the J call TRBJ1-1; 9 bases map to TRBD1. The germline V gene has CDR1 SEHNR and CDR2 FQNEAQ (reference sequence). V shed 4 bases, J shed 4 bases, and the junction held 7 bases outside the gene matches. CDR3 length: 15 amino acids. In DNA, the CDR3 is TGTGCCAGCAGCTCGGGGGGGGACAGGGTCACTGAAGCTTTCTTT. It specifies CASSSGGDRVTEAFF.

The gene calls are TRBV9 and TRBJ1-1; D is perhaps TRBD1 (5 bases). Trimming took off 3 bases at V and 4 bases at J, with 19 bases between the two ends. Germline V gene data show CDR1 as SGDLS and CDR2 as YYNGEE. The CDR3 runs 16 residues. DNA of the CDR3: TGTGCCAGCAGCGCAGCCCTGGGGGGGGGAGGCACTGAAGCTTTCTTT. Its translation is CASSAALGGGGTEAFF.

There are a few counts of this clone. The chain is built from TRBV5-1 and TRBJ1-2, with 10 bases fitting TRBD1. Germline CDR1 SGHRS, CDR2 YFSETQ. V shed 4 bases, J shed 7 bases, and the junction held 4 bases outside the gene matches. The CDR3 consists of 13 residues. The CDR3 loop reads CASSPRDRGGYTF. CDR3 sequence (DNA): TGCGCCAGCAGCCCCCGGGACAGGGGTGGCTACACCTTC.

The V call is TRBV5-1, the J call TRBJ2-1; the match to TRBD2 covers 9 bases. CDR1 is SGHRS and CDR2 is YFSETQ in the germline V gene. The ends lost 1 base at V and 8 bases at J; junction bases unmatched: 7. CDR3 size: 15 residues. In DNA, the CDR3 is TGCGCCAGCAGCTTGAGGCGCGGGGGGGGCCATGAGCAGTTCTTC. It specifies CASSLRRGGGHEQFF. The variable domain in full, with the rest retrieved from reference TRBV5-1 and TRBJ2-1, is KAGVTQTPRYLIKTRGQQVTLSCSPISGHRSVSWYQQTPGQGLQFLFEYFSETQRNKGNFPGRFSGRQFSNSRSEMNVSTLELGDSALYLCASSLRRGGGHEQFFGPGTRLTVL.

The chain joins TRBV30 to TRBJ1-4, with D uncertain. The V end was cut by 2 bases, the J end by 7 bases, with 17 bases between. Germline CDR1 and CDR2: GTSNPN and SVGIG (reference sequence). The CDR3 loop spans 15 amino acids. The CDR3 DNA follows: TGTGCCTGGAGTCTCCCATCGACGGAGGTTGAAAAACTGTTTTTT. It encodes CAWSLPSTEVEKLFF.

The J gene is TRBJ1-1, the V gene TRBV5-6, with a possible D match to TRBD1 (5 bases). The V end was cut by 4 bases, the J end by 0 bases, with 13 bases between. In germline, CDR1 is SGHDT, CDR2 YYEEEE. The CDR3 has 15 amino acids. CDR3 bases: TGTGCCAGCAGCCGGGGGGGGATCGTGAACACTGAAGCTTTCTTT. Its protein is CASSRGGIVNTEAFF.

This chain joins TRBV7-9 and TRBJ1-2; D may be TRBD1 (5 bases). Germline V CDR1 and CDR2: SEHNR, FQNEAQ (reference sequence). The CDR3 totals 15 residues. Deletions cut 5 bases from V and 10 bases from J, with 23 bases between. Written as DNA, the CDR3 is TGTGCCAGCAGCCGACCTGACGAGACAGCAAACCCCTACACCTTC. Translating gives CASSRPDETANPYTF.